This TCR beta chain was documented in a study of STAT3 mutations in large granular lymphocyte leukemia. Overall study findings and caveats: Clonal expansion was inferred from samples taken at other timepoints. Some patients had dominant TCR clones larger than their STAT3 mutant burden. In T-cell large granular lymphocyte leukemia, about half of patients showed multiple immunodominant subclonotypes.

The V gene's germline CDR1 is SGHTA and CDR2 FQGNSA. V was trimmed by 5 bases and J by 5 bases, leaving 18 bases between them. The CDR3 extends over 15 amino acids. Some clones are missing from TCRdb's copy, which holds only in-frame ones; the method was immunoSEQ multiplex PCR. The data show 30,000 to 35,000 clones, about 74% seen once. Comment on this clone: What it binds is unknown.

V and J are TRBV7-2 and TRBJ2-5; the D gene is possibly TRBD1 (6 bases). The sequenced sample consisted of peripheral blood mononuclear cells. The TCR sequence derives from a woman aged 45-60 years with T-cell large granular lymphocyte leukemia. Some clones in this sample may be carry-over from other donors' samples. CDR3 sequence: CASSPRRQAGETQYF. Here the CDR3 DNA reads TGTGCCAGCAGCCCAAGAAGACAGGCTGGGGAGACCCAGTACTTC.